Presented here are 7 T cell receptor beta chains from one specimen sequenced in a study of blood T cell repertoires in COVID-19. This table comes from immunoSEQ multiplex PCR, and its TCRdb copy is limited to in-frame clones, with some not included. The sample lists 250,000 to 400,000 clones; roughly nine tenths were seen once. The sample comprised PBMCs or T cells enriched from blood (not recorded which). The receptors were sampled from a man in his fifties or sixties who had recovered from COVID-19.

The CDR3 protein is CASSFQGNQPQHF. For the CDR3, the DNA is TGTGCCAGCAGTTTTCAGGGGAATCAGCCCCAGCATTTT. The chain joins TRBV12-3 or TRBV12-4 to TRBJ1-5; a weak D match, TRBD1 (6 bases). The CDR3 is 13 amino acids. The V gene lost 3 bases and the J gene lost 4 bases, with 7 bases spanning the gap.

The V call is TRBV21-1, the J call TRBJ2-1; TRBD2, the D gene given by the table, was not confirmed from the DNA. TRBV21-1 corresponds to a pseudogene. The CDR3 has 19 residues. CDR3 residues: CASSKYPPASGQSYNEQFF. CDR3 DNA: TGTGCCAGCAGCAAATATCCCCCGGCTAGCGGGCAGTCCTACAATGAGCAGTTCTTC.

The chain links TRBV7-3 to TRBJ2-1; TRBD2 might be the D (5 bases). The CDR3 totals 18 residues. V gave up 10 bases and J gave up 0 bases, with 25 bases separating them. CDR1 and CDR2 from the germline V gene are SGHTA and FQGTGA. Written as DNA, the CDR3 is TGTGCCACCCCCATAGGCCCGGGCGGCACTAGCTCCTACAATGAGCAGTTCTTC. Its protein product is CATPIGPGGTSSYNEQFF.

This chain links TRBV4-1 with TRBJ2-3; tentatively, D is TRBD2 (5 bases). This CDR3 is 15 amino acids long. Trimming left V 4 bases short and J 0 bases short, with 11 bases between. The germline CDR1 and CDR2 sequences are MGHRA and YSYEKL. The CDR3 is CASSPRGPSTDTQYF. The CDR3 nucleotides read TGCGCCAGCAGCCCAAGAGGGCCCAGCACAGATACGCAGTATTTT.

The V call is TRBV7-8, the J call TRBJ1-4; TRBD1 agrees at 7 bases. Germline CDR1 reads SGHVS; CDR2 reads FQNEAQ. This CDR3 region has 16 residues. Losses at the gene ends were 4 bases for V and 4 bases for J; bases not matched to a gene: 9. The CDR3 loop is CASSSFMGQRNEKLFF. As DNA, the CDR3 is TGTGCCAGCAGCTCGTTCATGGGACAGCGTAATGAAAAACTGTTTTTT.

The chain recombines TRBV27 with TRBJ1-2; 8 bases are a match to TRBD1. This CDR3 spans 16 amino acids. V shed 5 bases and J 4 bases; nucleotides not matched to a gene: 12. Looked up from germline, CDR1 is MNHEY and CDR2 is SMNVEV (reference sequence). Here the CDR3 reads CASSTRQGPPFYGYTF. CDR3 nucleotides: TGTGCCAGCAGTACACGACAGGGGCCTCCATTCTATGGCTACACCTTC.

Here the CDR3 reads CASSPPMQGAFYGYTF. CDR3 nucleotide sequence: TGCGCCAGCAGCCCTCCCATGCAGGGGGCCTTCTATGGCTACACCTTC. The rearrangement links TRBV4-1 to TRBJ1-2; the match to TRBD1 covers 8 bases. The CDR3 totals 16 residues. Germline values: CDR1 MGHRA, CDR2 YSYEKL. Trimming cost V 4 bases and J 4 bases; bases outside gene matches: 11.